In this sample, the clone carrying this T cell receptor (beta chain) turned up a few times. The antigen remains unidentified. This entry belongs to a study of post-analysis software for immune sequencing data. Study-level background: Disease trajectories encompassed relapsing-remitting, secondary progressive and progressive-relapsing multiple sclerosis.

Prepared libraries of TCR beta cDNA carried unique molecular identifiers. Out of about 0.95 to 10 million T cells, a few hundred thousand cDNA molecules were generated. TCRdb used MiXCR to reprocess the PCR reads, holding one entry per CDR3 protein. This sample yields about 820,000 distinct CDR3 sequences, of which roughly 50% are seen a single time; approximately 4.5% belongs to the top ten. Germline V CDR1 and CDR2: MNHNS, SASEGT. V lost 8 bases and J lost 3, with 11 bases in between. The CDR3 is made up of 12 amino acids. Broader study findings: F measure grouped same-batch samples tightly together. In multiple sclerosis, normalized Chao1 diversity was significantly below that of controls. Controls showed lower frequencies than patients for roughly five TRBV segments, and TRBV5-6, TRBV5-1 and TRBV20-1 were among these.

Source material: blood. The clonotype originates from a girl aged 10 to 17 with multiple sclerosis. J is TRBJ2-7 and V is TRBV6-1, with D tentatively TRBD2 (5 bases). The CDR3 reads CASLQAVYEQYF. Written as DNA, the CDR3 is TGTGCCAGCCTTCAAGCGGTCTACGAGCAGTACTTC.